This TCR beta chain is drawn from a study of T cell therapy after organ transplantation. Study details: T cells were expanded roughly 2 weeks with 30 CMV class I/II epitopes. About 75% of the ten patients were clinical responders.

Here immunoSEQ multiplex PCR was the method, and the copy in TCRdb shows in-frame clones only, minus some. This sample carries around 19,000 clones, 80% to 85% of them seen once, and the ten largest clones take about 35%. As for time point: 20-29 weeks after completion of therapy. V lost 6 bases and J lost 0, with 6 bases in between. The CDR3 runs 12 residues. CDR1 is SGHDT, CDR2 YYEEEE, per germline. As regards this clone: Its antigen remains unknown.

Points from the study as a whole: Concurrent antirejection and antiviral drugs remain unassessed confounders. Endogenous clonotypes not in therapy products appeared after therapy alongside transferred ones.

The chain recombines TRBV5-6 with TRBJ1-1, with a possible D match to TRBD1 (5 bases). The source material was CD8+ T cells from blood, sampled after autologous CMV-specific T cell therapy. The sequence came from a human patient who had received a solid organ transplant and had CMV disease. Some T cells may arise from the graft donor. CDR3 sequence reads: CASTGLNTEAFF. The CDR3 DNA reads as TGTGCCAGCACGGGGCTGAACACTGAAGCTTTCTTT. Looking up the rest from reference TRBV5-6 and TRBJ1-1 gives the full variable domain: DAGVTQSPTHLIKTRGQQVTLRCSPKSGHDTVSWYQQALGQGPQFIFQYYEEEERQRGNFPDRFSGHQFPNYSSELNVNALLLGDSALYLCASTGLNTEAFFGQGTRLTVV.